These 6 T cell receptor beta chains were sequenced from one sample in a study of persistence of HIV-infected CD4 T cells. The stimulus was an HIV-1 Gag 15-mer peptide pool, about 1 ug/peptide/mL. CD40L/CD69 double-negative CD45RO-high memory CD4+ T cells were collected. Sequencing used immunoSEQ version 4 in survey mode. Produced via immunoSEQ multiplex PCR; TCRdb's table is partial and in-frame only. The sample yields under 40,000 clones, roughly 82% seen once. Their antigen targets remain unknown. The material was CD4+ T cells sorted from PBMCs after approximately 19-hour stimulation, obtained from a patient who received antiretroviral therapy. The receptor source for this set is an adult woman with HIV who was CMV-seropositive.

CDR3 protein: CASSFDQGLRAFF. In DNA form, the CDR3 reads TGTGCCAGCAGCTTTGACCAGGGATTGAGAGCTTTCTTT. This rearrangement joins TRBV5-4 to TRBJ1-1; TRBD1 is a possible D gene (5 bases). Germline CDR1 reads SGHNT; CDR2 reads YYREEE (reference sequence). Trimming pared 2 bases from V and 10 bases from J, leaving 15 bases between. This CDR3 has 13 residues.

This chain connects TRBV24-1 to TRBJ2-1; D may be TRBD1 (6 bases). The CDR3 runs 17 residues. Germline V gives CDR1 KGHDR, CDR2 SFDVKD. Trimming stripped 5 bases from V and 8 bases from J, with 24 bases between. This CDR3 reads CATSVRGRGGRGHEQFF. The CDR3 DNA sequence: TGTGCCACCAGTGTTAGAGGGAGAGGTGGCAGGGGCCATGAGCAGTTCTTC.

The chain carries TRBV5-6 and TRBJ2-1; 11 bases are shared with TRBD2. Germline CDR1 and CDR2: SGHDT and YYEEEE. V lost 4 bases to trimming and J lost 2 bases; unmatched junction nucleotides: 2. The CDR3 is 15 amino acids. The CDR3 protein is CASSVAGGPYNEQFF. The CDR3 DNA sequence: TGTGCCAGCAGCGTAGCGGGGGGGCCCTACAATGAGCAGTTCTTC.

The chain carries TRBV19 and TRBJ1-2; D ambiguous. The CDR3 totals 12 residues. Germline CDR1 is LNHDA and CDR2 is SQIVND (reference sequence). The germline V and J ends were trimmed by 7 bases and 8 bases, with 14 bases remaining between them. The DNA of the CDR3 is TGTGCCAGTATGGGCAGGATGGCGGGCTACACCTTC. This sequence encodes CASMGRMAGYTF.

The chain joins TRBV14 to TRBJ2-5; a weak D match, TRBD1 (5 bases). Germline CDR1 and CDR2: SGHDN and FVKESK. Trimming left V 4 bases short and J 0 bases short, with 12 bases between. The CDR3 is 15 amino acids. In DNA form, the CDR3 reads TGTGCCAGCAGCCCCGGACATCTGTACCAAGAGACCCAGTACTTC. Encoded protein: CASSPGHLYQETQYF.

J is TRBJ2-7 and V is TRBV2, with D possibly matching TRBD1 (6 bases). CDR3 length: 15 residues. The V gene lost 5 bases and the J gene lost 1 base, with 15 bases spanning the gap. Germline-derived CDR1 and CDR2 are SNHLY and FYNNEI. The CDR3 sequence is CASSKGTTKSYEQYF. In DNA, the CDR3 is TGTGCCAGCAGTAAAGGGACAACGAAATCCTACGAGCAGTACTTC. The full variable domain, in which reference TRBV2 and TRBJ2-7 provide the parts outside the CDR3, is EPEVTQTPSHQVTQMGQEVILRCVPISNHLYFYWYRQILGQKVEFLVSFYNNEISEKSEIFDDQFSVERPDGSNFTLKIRSTKLEDSAMYFCASSKGTTKSYEQYFGPGTRLTVT.